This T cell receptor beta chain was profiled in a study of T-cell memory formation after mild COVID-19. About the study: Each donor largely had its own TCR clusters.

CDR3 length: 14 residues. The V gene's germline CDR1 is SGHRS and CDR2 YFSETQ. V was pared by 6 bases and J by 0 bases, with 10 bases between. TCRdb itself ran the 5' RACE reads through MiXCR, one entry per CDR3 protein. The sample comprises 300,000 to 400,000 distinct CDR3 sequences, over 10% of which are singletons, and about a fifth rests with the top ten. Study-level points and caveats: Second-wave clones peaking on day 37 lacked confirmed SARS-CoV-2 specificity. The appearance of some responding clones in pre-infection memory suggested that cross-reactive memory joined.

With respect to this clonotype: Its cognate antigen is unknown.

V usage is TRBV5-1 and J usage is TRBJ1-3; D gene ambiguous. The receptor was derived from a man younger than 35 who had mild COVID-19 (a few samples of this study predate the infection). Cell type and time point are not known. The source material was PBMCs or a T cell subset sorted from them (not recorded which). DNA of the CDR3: TGCGCCAGCAAGGAGGGAGACTCTGGAAACACCATATATTTT. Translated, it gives CASKEGDSGNTIYF.